This T cell receptor beta chain was obtained from a study of early T cells in non-severe SARS-CoV-2 infection. TCRdb ran MiXCR on the 5' RACE reads and lists one entry per CDR3 protein. The sample carries 40,000 to 45,000 distinct CDR3 sequences, about a tenth recorded once. The CDR3 totals 13 residues. Germline V lookup: CDR1 SGHDN, CDR2 FVKESK. Trimming shortened V by 4 bases and J by 4 bases, and 10 bases separated the two germline ends. This clonotype was detected many times. This sequence joins TRBV14 and TRBJ1-2, with a possible D match to TRBD1 (5 bases). The receptor comes from an adult who was a healthcare worker with PCR-confirmed SARS-CoV-2 infection or an uninfected control (not recorded which). Sequencing was performed on whole blood. The CDR3 bases are TGTGCCAGCAGCCGAGGACACCTCTATGGCTACACCTTC. Translation gives CASSRGHLYGYTF.